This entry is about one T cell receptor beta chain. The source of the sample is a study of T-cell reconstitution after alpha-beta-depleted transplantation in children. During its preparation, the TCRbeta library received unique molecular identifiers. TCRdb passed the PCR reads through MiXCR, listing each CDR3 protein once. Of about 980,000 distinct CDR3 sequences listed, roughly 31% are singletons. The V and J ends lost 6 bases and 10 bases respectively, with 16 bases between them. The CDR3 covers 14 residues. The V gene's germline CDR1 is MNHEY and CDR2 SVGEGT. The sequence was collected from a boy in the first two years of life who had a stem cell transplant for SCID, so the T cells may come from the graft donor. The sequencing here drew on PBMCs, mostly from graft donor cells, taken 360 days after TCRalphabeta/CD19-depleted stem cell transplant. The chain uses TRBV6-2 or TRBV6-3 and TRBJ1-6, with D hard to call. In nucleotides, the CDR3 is TGTGCCAGCAGCTCCGGGTCGGGCAGATCACCCCTCCACTTT. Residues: CASSSGSGRSPLHF.